This passage covers 27 T cell receptor beta chains from one sample sequenced in a study of patients and donors after allogeneic stem cell transplantation. TCRdb fed the RT-PCR reads into MiXCR, producing one record per CDR3 protein. The sample includes roughly 150,000 distinct CDR3 sequences, 24% seen only once; the top ten take 25% to 30%. Sequencing input: blood, either unsorted or a sorted T cell fraction (not recorded which). All receptors come from a human donor who was either an allogeneic HSCT recipient or a stem cell or donor lymphocyte infusion donor (not recorded which). It is not recorded whose cells these are; they may come from a transplant donor.

This clonotype was detected many times. The rearrangement joins TRBV5-6 to TRBJ1-4; D gene ambiguous. There are 16 residues in the CDR3. Trimming removed 2 bases from V and 5 bases from J, with 16 bases in between. Germline V lookup: CDR1 SGHDT, CDR2 YYEEEE. The DNA of the CDR3 is TGTGCCAGCAGCTTCGGGTCGGCAGGCCGAAATGAAAAACTGTTTTTT. As protein: CASSFGSAGRNEKLFF.

This clonotype was detected only a few times. This sequence joins TRBV20-1 and TRBJ2-1; D ambiguous. V lost 0 bases to trimming and J lost 8 bases, with 11 bases between them. This CDR3 comprises 13 residues. CDR1 and CDR2 from the germline V gene are DFQATT and SNEGSKA (reference sequence). CDR3 nucleotides: TGCAGTGCTAGAGATCCGAGCGTCGATGAGCAGTTCTTC. As protein: CSARDPSVDEQFF.

This clonotype was observed a handful of times. J is TRBJ2-1 and V is TRBV6-5; no clear D gene. The CDR3 totals 13 residues. V lost 0 bases and J lost 3, with 3 bases in between. Germline lookup yields CDR1 MNHEY and CDR2 SVGAGI. The CDR3 coding sequence is TGTGCCAGCAGTTACTCCGGCTACAATGAGCAGTTCTTC. Amino acid sequence: CASSYSGYNEQFF.

The sample holds a few counts of this clonotype. The chain uses TRBV11-3 and TRBJ2-3; the match to TRBD1 covers 10 bases. This CDR3 spans 17 amino acids. The junction had 7 bases not matched to a gene; V was cut back by 3 bases and J by 1 base. Germline CDR1 is SGHNT and CDR2 is YENEEA. CDR3 coding DNA: TGTGCCAGCAGCTTGGAAGGGACAGGGGCCCGCACAGATACGCAGTATTTT. It specifies CASSLEGTGARTDTQYF.

This clonotype showed up just a few times. The chain is built from TRBV28 and TRBJ1-4, with 10 bases lining up with TRBD1. CDR1 is MDHEN, CDR2 SYDVKM, per germline. The CDR3 totals 16 residues. J gave up 8 bases and V 5 bases, and 11 bases lay outside the gene matches. The CDR3 spells CASSPGYGTGDEKLFF. DNA of the CDR3: TGTGCCAGCAGTCCTGGGTACGGGACAGGGGACGAAAAACTGTTTTTT.

As regards this clonotype: Compared with germline, one end of the junction differs, possibly owing to a read error. This chain uses TRBV10-3 with TRBJ1-6; D possibly corresponds to TRBD1 (6 bases). There are 11 residues in the CDR3. The germline V gene encodes CDR1 ENHRY and CDR2 SYGVKD. The CDR3 region is CAISEGGLTRF. CDR3 DNA: TGTGCCATCAGTGAAGGGGGGCTAACACGATTT.

The rearrangement joins TRBV4-3 to TRBJ2-2, with D perhaps being TRBD1 or TRBD2 (5 bases each). Germline values: CDR1 LGHNA, CDR2 YSLEER. The CDR3 contains 20 residues. V was pared by 1 base and J by 7 bases, with 28 bases between. CDR3 nucleotide sequence: TGCGCCAGCAGCCAAGCTTCCTGGCAAAGGGTGGGGGAAGTTGTCGGGGAGCTGTTTTTT. Protein: CASSQASWQRVGEVVGELFF.

This clonotype was observed once. The chain has TRBV20-1 and TRBJ2-1; TRBD2 matches 7 bases. The junction had 2 bases not matched to a gene; V was cut back by 0 bases and J by 0 bases. Germline V CDR1 and CDR2: DFQATT, SNEGSKA (reference sequence). The CDR3 has 15 amino acids. The CDR3 bases are TGCAGTGCTAGAGAGGGCGGGAGCTCCTACAATGAGCAGTTCTTC. This sequence encodes CSAREGGSSYNEQFF.

In its sample, this clonotype was seen many times. CDR3 in DNA: TGTGCCATCAGGGGACATCTGAACACTGAAGCTTTCTTT. This translates into CAIRGHLNTEAFF. The chain uses TRBV10-3 and TRBJ1-1, with D possibly being TRBD1 (6 bases). CDR3 length: 13 residues. Germline assignment: CDR1 ENHRY and CDR2 SYGVKD. Trimming removed 6 bases at V and 0 bases at J, with 8 bases between.

The sample holds a few counts of this clonotype. This chain joins TRBV12-3 or TRBV12-4 and TRBJ2-3, with D perhaps matching TRBD2 (6 bases). Between the trimmed V and J ends, which lost 1 base and 1 base, there was a span of 6 bases. The CDR3 spans 14 residues. The CDR3 sequence: CASSLERGTDTQYF. CDR3 in DNA: TGTGCCAGCAGTTTAGAGCGGGGCACAGATACGCAGTATTTT.

This clonotype has just a few counts. The chain carries TRBV29-1 and TRBJ1-1; TRBD1 is a possible D gene (6 bases). Per germline, CDR1 SQVTM and CDR2 ANQGSEA. CDR3 length equals 13 residues. V gave up 7 bases and J gave up 2 bases, with 14 bases separating them. This CDR3 reads CSAARGANTEAFF. The DNA for the CDR3 is TGCAGCGCCGCGAGGGGGGCTAACACTGAAGCTTTCTTT.

This clonotype turned up a few times. V gene TRBV29-1 combines with J gene TRBJ2-1, with D maybe TRBD1 (5 bases). CDR3 length equals 13 residues. The germline CDR1 and CDR2 sequences are SQVTM and ANQGSEA. V gave up 4 bases and J gave up 5 bases, with 12 bases separating them. The CDR3 region is CSVGRVLNNEQFF. CDR3 in DNA: TGCAGCGTTGGCAGGGTCCTCAACAATGAGCAGTTCTTC.

The chain combines TRBV5-1 with TRBJ1-2; tentative D call: TRBD1 (6 bases). The CDR3 consists of 14 residues. Looked up from germline, CDR1 is SGHRS and CDR2 is YFSETQ. V shed 4 bases and J shed 4 bases, with 14 bases lying between them. The DNA of the CDR3 is TGCGCCAGCAGCCAGGAGGGGGGCGGCTATGGCTACACCTTC. It yields the protein CASSQEGGGYGYTF.

This clonotype has a handful of counts. V gene TRBV12-3 or TRBV12-4 combines with J gene TRBJ1-5; D uncertain. Trimming took off 2 bases at V and 3 bases at J, with 8 bases between the two ends. CDR3 length: 14 residues. The DNA of the CDR3 is TGTGCCAGCAGTTTACGCGGGGTCAATCAGCCCCAGCATTTT. Amino acids: CASSLRGVNQPQHF.

This clonotype appeared a few times. The chain carries TRBV7-2 and TRBJ1-5, with D unclear. CDR3 length equals 13 residues. Germline values: CDR1 SGHTA, CDR2 FQGNSA. V was shortened by 5 bases and J by 5 bases, with 10 bases between the two germline ends. CDR3: CASSERRDQPQHF. In DNA, the CDR3 is TGTGCCAGCAGCGAAAGGAGGGATCAGCCCCAGCATTTT. The full variable domain, completed using reference TRBV7-2 and TRBJ1-5, is GAGVSQSPSNKVTEKGKDVELRCDPISGHTALYWYRQSLGQGLEFLIYFQGNSAPDKSGLPSDRFSAERTGGSVSTLTIQRTQQEDSAVYLCASSERRDQPQHFGDGTRLSIL.

Only a few counts were recorded for this clonotype. CDR3 sequence (DNA): TGTGCCATCAGTGGCCACCAGGGGTTCGGCACAGATACGCAGTATTTT. Translating it yields CAISGHQGFGTDTQYF. The chain carries TRBV10-3 and TRBJ2-3; D might be TRBD1 (6 bases). Trimming removed 4 bases at V and 1 base at J, with 15 bases between. The V gene's germline CDR1 is ENHRY and CDR2 SYGVKD. The CDR3 is made up of 16 amino acids.

A few counts support this clonotype. V is TRBV6-5 and J is TRBJ1-5, with TRBD1 matching 10 bases. In germline, CDR1 is MNHEY, CDR2 SVGAGI. The CDR3 runs to 13 residues. J gave up 6 bases and V 10 bases, and 6 bases lay outside the gene matches. This CDR3 reads CATSRTGGQPQHF. CDR3 sequence (DNA): TGTGCCACCTCCCGGACAGGGGGTCAGCCCCAGCATTTT.

The gene calls are TRBV15 and TRBJ1-6; D gene uncertain. The germline V gene has CDR1 LNHNV and CDR2 YYDKDF (reference sequence). The CDR3 totals 15 residues. Trimming left V 3 bases short and J 10 bases short, with 16 bases between. The CDR3 DNA reads TGTGCCACCAGCAGTGACATGGCGCTTCGGTCACCCCTCCACTTT. Translation gives CATSSDMALRSPLHF.

The chain employs TRBV6-5 and TRBJ2-1; 8 bases agree with TRBD1. The junction had 5 bases not matched to a gene; V was cut back by 4 bases and J by 3 bases. The CDR3 length is 15 residues. The germline gives CDR1 MNHEY, CDR2 SVGAGI. CDR3 in DNA: TGTGCCAGCAGTTGGGGCAGGGGGCTCTACAATGAGCAGTTCTTC. Translation gives CASSWGRGLYNEQFF.

The rearrangement joins TRBV30 to TRBJ1-1; the D gene is possibly TRBD1 (5 bases). This CDR3 has 13 amino acids. The ends were cut back, 3 bases at V and 0 bases at J, with 8 bases in the middle. Germline CDR1 is GTSNPN and CDR2 is SVGIG (reference sequence). The CDR3 loop reads CAWSLGVNTEAFF. The CDR3 nucleotides read TGTGCCTGGAGCCTAGGGGTGAACACTGAAGCTTTCTTT. The whole variable domain, remainder taken from reference TRBV30 and TRBJ1-1, is SQTIHQWPATLVQPVGSPLSLECTVEGTSNPNLYWYRQAAGRGLQLLFYSVGIGQISSEVPQNLSASRPQDRQFILSSKKLLLSDSGFYLCAWSLGVNTEAFFGQGTRLTVV.

J is TRBJ1-1 and V is TRBV14; D is possibly TRBD1 (5 bases). Deletions cut 4 bases from V and 2 bases from J, with 20 bases between. This CDR3 has 17 residues. Germline V CDR1 and CDR2: SGHDN, FVKESK. The CDR3 sequence is CASSPDVTAHLNTEAFF. The CDR3 DNA follows: TGTGCCAGCAGCCCCGACGTGACAGCACATTTAAACACTGAAGCTTTCTTT.

This clonotype was recorded a few times. V is TRBV20-1 and J is TRBJ2-1; tentative D call: TRBD2 (6 bases). Germline V gene data show CDR1 as DFQATT and CDR2 as SNEGSKA (reference sequence). CDR3 length: 14 amino acids. Between the trimmed V and J ends, which lost 4 bases and 0 bases, there was a span of 10 bases. This chain's CDR3 is CSAIPGLSYNEQFF. The CDR3 bases are TGCAGTGCTATACCGGGACTCTCCTACAATGAGCAGTTCTTC.

Only a few counts were recorded for this clonotype. The chain recombines TRBV7-6 with TRBJ1-1; D may be TRBD1 (6 bases). Trimming removed 1 base at V and 4 bases at J, with 10 bases between. This CDR3 region has 14 residues. Germline-derived CDR1 and CDR2 are SGHVS and FNYEAQ. In DNA, the CDR3 is TGTGCCAGCAGCTTAGAAGGGGACACCACTGAAGCTTTCTTT. Translating it yields CASSLEGDTTEAFF.

This sequence joins TRBV7-2 and TRBJ1-5; D gene uncertain. V lost 4 bases and J lost 6, with 7 bases in between. Germline CDR1 is SGHTA and CDR2 is FQGNSA. The CDR3 spans 12 residues. The chain's CDR3 is CASSSGGQPQHF. The CDR3 DNA is TGTGCCAGCAGCTCTGGCGGTCAGCCCCAGCATTTT.

In this sample, this clonotype turned up a few times. The chain combines TRBV12-3 or TRBV12-4 with TRBJ2-2; D is ambiguous. Trimming removed 6 bases at V and 2 bases at J, with 4 bases between. The CDR3 loop spans 12 amino acids. CDR3 bases: TGTGCCAGCAGCCGCAACACCGGGGAGCTGTTTTTT. Its protein product is CASSRNTGELFF.

Remarks on this clonotype: The conserved phenylalanine or tryptophan is not found at the CDR3 terminus, so this likely reflects a read error. This chain links TRBV5-1 with TRBJ1-2; maybe TRBD1 (6 bases). CDR1 and CDR2 (germline): SGHRS, YFSETQ. The ends were cut back, 0 bases at V and 0 bases at J, with 15 bases in the middle. CDR3 size: 17 residues. The CDR3 here is CASSLASGEPSNYGYTL. The CDR3 DNA sequence: TGCGCCAGCAGCTTGGCTTCAGGGGAGCCTTCTAACTATGGCTACACCTTG.

This clonotype was observed many times. The chain has TRBV7-9 and TRBJ2-2; D remains unclear. The CDR3 loop spans 11 amino acids. CDR1 is SEHNR, CDR2 FQNEAQ, per germline (reference sequence). V was cut by 6 bases and J by 7 bases, with 6 bases left in between. This chain's CDR3 is CASSTSGELFF. CDR3 DNA sequence: TGTGCCAGCAGTACGAGCGGGGAGCTGTTTTTT.